This T cell receptor beta chain was recorded in a study of T cell responses to AZD1222 COVID-19 vaccine. Here immunoSEQ multiplex PCR was the method, and the copy in TCRdb shows in-frame clones only, minus some. The sample includes 95,000 to 100,000 clones, roughly nine tenths of them seen just once. The sequence came from an adult in good health. The sample here was peripheral blood, taken on day 0 of AZD1222 vaccination.

The CDR3 bases are TGTGCCAGCACCTCCTCCGGAGTTTGGGTTAGCAATCAGCCCCAGCATTTT. It is translated as CASTSSGVWVSNQPQHF. The J gene is TRBJ1-5, the V gene TRBV28, with D uncertain. Trimming stripped 7 bases from V and 0 bases from J, with 19 bases between. Per the germline V gene, CDR1 is MDHEN and CDR2 is SYDVKM. The CDR3 runs to 17 residues.